Included here is one T cell receptor beta chain sequence, with context. This CDR3 has 13 residues. The ends lost 6 bases at V and 6 bases at J; junction bases unmatched: 10. CDR1 SQVTM and CDR2 ANQGSEA come from the germline V gene. Generated by immunoSEQ multiplex PCR, the TCRdb table keeps only in-frame clones and is missing some. Counted here are approximately 8,700 clones, roughly four fifths occurring once; the ten biggest clones make up less than 8%. These data belong to a study of tumor-infiltrating lymphocytes in localized non-small cell lung cancer. Sequencing used uninvolved lung tissue not adjacent to the tumor. J is TRBJ1-2 and V is TRBV29-1; TRBD1 aligns across 7 bases. The TCR comes from a human donor with non-small cell lung cancer. CDR3: CSVPPARGDGYTF. CDR3 sequence (DNA): TGCAGCGTCCCCCCAGCCAGGGGGGATGGCTACACCTTC.